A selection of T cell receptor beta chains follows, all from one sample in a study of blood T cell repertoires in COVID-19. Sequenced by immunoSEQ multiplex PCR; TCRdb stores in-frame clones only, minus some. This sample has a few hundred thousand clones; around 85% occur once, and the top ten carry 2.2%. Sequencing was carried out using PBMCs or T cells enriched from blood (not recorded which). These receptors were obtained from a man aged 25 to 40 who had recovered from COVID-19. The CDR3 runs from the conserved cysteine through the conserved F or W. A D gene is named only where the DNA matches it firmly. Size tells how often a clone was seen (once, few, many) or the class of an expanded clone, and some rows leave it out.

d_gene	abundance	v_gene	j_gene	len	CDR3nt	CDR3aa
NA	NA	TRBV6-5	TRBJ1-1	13	TGTGCCAGCAGTAGTTACAGGGCCACTGAAGCTTTCTTT	CASSSYRATEAFF
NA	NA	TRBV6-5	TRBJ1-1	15	TGTGCCAGCACCCTAGGAGGGCCTATGAACACTGAAGCTTTCTTT	CASTLGGPMNTEAFF
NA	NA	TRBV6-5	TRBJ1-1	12	TGTGCCAGCAAAAACGGGAACACTGAAGCTTTCTTT	CASKNGNTEAFF
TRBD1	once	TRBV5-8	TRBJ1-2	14	TGTGCCAGCAGCGAGGCAGGGGGGACCTATGGCTACACCTTC	CASSEAGGTYGYTF
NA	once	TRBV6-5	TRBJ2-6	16	TGTGCCAGCAGTTACGACGGAGGAGCTGGGGCCAACGTCCTGACTTTC	CASSYDGGAGANVLTF
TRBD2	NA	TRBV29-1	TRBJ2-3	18	TGCAGCGTTGAAGGGATAGCGGGGGGACCAATTTACACAGATACGCAGTATTTT	CSVEGIAGGPIYTDTQYF
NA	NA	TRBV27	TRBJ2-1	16	TGTGCCAGCAGTCTCTTAGGGGGCGGAGGGGCCAATGAGCAGTTCTTC	CASSLLGGGGANEQFF
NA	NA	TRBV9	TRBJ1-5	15	TGTGCCAGCAGCGTGGGGGAGGGGCGGAATCAGCCCCAGCATTTT	CASSVGEGRNQPQHF
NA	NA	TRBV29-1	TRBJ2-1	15	TGCAGCGTTGAAGAAACTAGCTATGCGTACAATGAGCAGTTCTTC	CSVEETSYAYNEQFF
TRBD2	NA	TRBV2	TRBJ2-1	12	TGTGCCTGGCTAGCGGGGATCAATGAGCAGTTCTTC	CAWLAGINEQFF
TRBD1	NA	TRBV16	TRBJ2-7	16	TGTGCCAGCAGCCCGACCACGACAGGGGGCTCCTACGAGCAGTACTTC	CASSPTTTGGSYEQYF
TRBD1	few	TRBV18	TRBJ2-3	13	TGTGCCAGCTCAAGACAGGGGGGCGGTACGCAGTATTTT	CASSRQGGGTQYF
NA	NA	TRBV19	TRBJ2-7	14	TGTGCCAGTAGTCAGGCTCTTGGGTCCTACGAGCAGTACTTC	CASSQALGSYEQYF
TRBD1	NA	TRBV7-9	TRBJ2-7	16	TGTGCCAGCAGCTTCGAAAGAGGGACAGCATCCTACGAGCAGTACTTC	CASSFERGTASYEQYF
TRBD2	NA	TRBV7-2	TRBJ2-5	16	TGTGCCAGCCATTCGGTTACCGGGACTAGCCGTCCGAGGGTTTACTTC	CASHSVTGTSRPRVYF
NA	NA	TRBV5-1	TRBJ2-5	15	TGCGCCAGCAGCCCGACGGGCGTTCAGGGTGGGACCCAGTACTTC	CASSPTGVQGGTQYF
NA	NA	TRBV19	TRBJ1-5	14	TGTGCCAGTAGTATGACAGTATCCAATCAGCCCCAGCATTTT	CASSMTVSNQPQHF
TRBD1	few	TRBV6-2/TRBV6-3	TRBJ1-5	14	TGTGCCAGCAGTTACTCGGAGGGGGCTCAGCCCCAGCATTTT	CASSYSEGAQPQHF
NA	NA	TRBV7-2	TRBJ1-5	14	TGTGCCAGCAGCTTAGCGCTGACAGGTCAGCCCCAGCATTTT	CASSLALTGQPQHF
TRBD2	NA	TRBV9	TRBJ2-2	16	TGTGCCAGCAGCGTAGCGGGAGGATCGACCACCGGGGAGCTGTTTTTT	CASSVAGGSTTGELFF
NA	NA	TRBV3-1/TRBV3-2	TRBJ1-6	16	TGTGCCAGCAGCCAAGTGGGTTCGGGTCGTAATTCACCCCTCCACTTT	CASSQVGSGRNSPLHF
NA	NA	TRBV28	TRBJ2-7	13	TGTGCCAGCAGTTTGAATACGCCTAACGAGCAGTACTTC	CASSLNTPNEQYF
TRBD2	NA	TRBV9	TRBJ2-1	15	TGTGCCAGCAGCGTAGTGGGGGGGGACTACAATGAGCAGTTCTTC	CASSVVGGDYNEQFF
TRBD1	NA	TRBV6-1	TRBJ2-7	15	TGTGCCAGCAAGTCCGGGACAGGGCTTTCCTACGAGCAGTACTTC	CASKSGTGLSYEQYF
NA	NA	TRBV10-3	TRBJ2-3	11	TGTGCCGTATACAGTACAGATACGCAGTATTTT	CAVYSTDTQYF
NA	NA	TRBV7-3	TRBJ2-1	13	TGTGCCACCGCGACCGGACTTCACAATGAGCAGTTCTTC	CATATGLHNEQFF
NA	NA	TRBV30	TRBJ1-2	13	TGTGCCTGGAGTGTGGGCAATTGGTATGGCTACACCTTC	CAWSVGNWYGYTF
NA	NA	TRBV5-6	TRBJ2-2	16	TGTGCCAGCAGCTTGGCTCAGGGCGCGAACACCGGGGAGCTGTTTTTT	CASSLAQGANTGELFF
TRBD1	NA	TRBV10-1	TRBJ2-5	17	TGCGCCAGCAGTAGGGGACAGGGCACGAATAACGGAGAGACCCAGTACTTC	CASSRGQGTNNGETQYF
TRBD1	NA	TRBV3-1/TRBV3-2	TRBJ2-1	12	TGTGCCAGCAGCGACAGGGCAGTTGAGCAGTTCTTC	CASSDRAVEQFF
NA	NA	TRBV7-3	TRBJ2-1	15	TGTGCCAGCAGCTTCCAACCGGACAGCTACAATGAGCAGTTCTTC	CASSFQPDSYNEQFF
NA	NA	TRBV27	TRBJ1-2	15	TGTGCCAGCAGTTTAGCGGCAGGGTATAACTATGGCTACACCTTC	CASSLAAGYNYGYTF
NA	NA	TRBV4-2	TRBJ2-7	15	TGTGCCAGCAGCCATAACCTAGGGACTTTATACGAGCAGTACTTC	CASSHNLGTLYEQYF
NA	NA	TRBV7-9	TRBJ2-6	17	TGTGCCAGCAGCTTGACAGGCGGATCTTCTGGGGCCAACGTCCTGACTTTC	CASSLTGGSSGANVLTF
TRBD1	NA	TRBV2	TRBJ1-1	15	TGTGCCAGCAGAGTTCTACAGGGGGCAGACACTGAAGCTTTCTTT	CASRVLQGADTEAFF
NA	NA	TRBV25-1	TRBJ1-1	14	TGTGCCAGCAGTGAATGGGGGGATGTCACTGAAGCTTTCTTT	CASSEWGDVTEAFF
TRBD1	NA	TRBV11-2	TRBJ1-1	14	TGTGCCAGCAGCTTAGTAGGGGGCCACACTGAAGCTTTCTTT	CASSLVGGHTEAFF
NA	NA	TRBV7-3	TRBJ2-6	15	TGTGCCAGCAGCCAAGGCAGGTCTGGGGCCAACGTCCTGACTTTC	CASSQGRSGANVLTF
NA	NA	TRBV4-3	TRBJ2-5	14	TGCGCCAGCAGCCAAGACGGGGTCCAAGGGACCCAGTACTTC	CASSQDGVQGTQYF
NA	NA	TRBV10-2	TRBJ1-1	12	TGCGCCAGCAGAGGACAGACTGGTGAAGCTTTCTTT	CASRGQTGEAFF
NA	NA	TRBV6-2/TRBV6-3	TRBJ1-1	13	TGTGCCAGCAGTTACGATGGCAACACTGAAGCTTTCTTT	CASSYDGNTEAFF